Listed below are T cell receptor beta chains from one sample, sequenced in a study of Graves' ophthalmopathy and Graves' hyperthyroidism. TCRdb called the multiplex PCR reads again in MiXCR, with one record for every CDR3 protein. The sample lists roughly 300,000 distinct CDR3 sequences, 17% seen once, with roughly an eighth in the top ten. What was sequenced was peripheral blood. These receptors all stem from an adult man with Graves' ophthalmopathy. Both conserved end residues are part of each CDR3. The D gene is left open where the match is weak. The listing skips clone size in some rows; elsewhere it reads once, few, many or a size class.

j_call,v_call,clone_size,cdr3_length,d_call,cdr3_nt,cdr3_aa
TRBJ2-5,TRBV2,many,12,TRBD2,TGTGCCAGCATGTTGGGGGGGGTGACCCAGTACTTC,CASMLGGVTQYF
TRBJ1-5,TRBV20-1,many,15,.,TGCAGTGCTAGCGCCGGGAGGTACCGCAATCAGCCCCAGCATTTT,CSASAGRYRNQPQHF
TRBJ1-2,TRBV4-1,many,14,.,TGCGCCAGCAGCCGAAATACGGCAGGGCCAGGCTACACCTTC,CASSRNTAGPGYTF
TRBJ1-5,TRBV30,.,13,.,TGTGCCTGGAGCGTGACTAACGATCAGCCCCGGCATTTT,CAWSVTNDQPRHF
TRBJ1-6,TRBV7-9,many,15,.,TGTGCCAGCAGCTTATCCGGGAGCTCGGGGTCACCCCTCCACTTT,CASSLSGSSGSPLHF
TRBJ2-7,TRBV6-1,many,15,.,TGTGCCAGCAGCCCACCCCGGGACACGTCCTACGAGCAGTACTTC,CASSPPRDTSYEQYF
TRBJ2-7,TRBV6-9,many,16,TRBD2,TGTGCCAGCATCTTATTCCCGGGAGGGCCGACCTACGAGCAGTACTTC,CASILFPGGPTYEQYF
TRBJ2-7,TRBV20-1,.,13,.,TGCAGTGCTAGAGCCCCCCTTCTCTACGAGCAGTACTTC,CSARAPLLYEQYF
TRBJ2-5,TRBV24-1,many,13,TRBD1,TGTGCCACCAGTTGGACAGGGGATGAGACCCAGTACTTC,CATSWTGDETQYF
TRBJ2-7,TRBV5-5,many,16,TRBD1,TGTGCCAGCAGCTTGGGACCGGGTGGGACAGTCTACGAGCAGTACTTC,CASSLGPGGTVYEQYF
TRBJ2-2,TRBV20-1,many,18,TRBD2,TGCAGTGCTAGAGATCGCCTGCGAGGGACTAGACTCACCGGGGAGCTGTTTTTT,CSARDRLRGTRLTGELFF
TRBJ1-1,TRBV3-1,.,13,TRBD1,TGTGCCAGCGGACCGGGGACAGTAGCCGAAGCTTTCTTT,CASGPGTVAEAFF
TRBJ2-5,TRBV7-2,many,13,TRBD1,TGTGCCAGCAGCACAGGACAGGGGGAGACCCAGTACTTC,CASSTGQGETQYF
TRBJ1-1,TRBV11-2,many,16,TRBD1,TGTGCCAGCAGCTTAGAAAGAGCAGGGGGCCTCACTGAAGCTTTCTTT,CASSLERAGGLTEAFF
TRBJ1-5,TRBV29-1,.,12,.,TGCAGCGTTGAAGGAGGGGGTCAGCCCCAGCATTTT,CSVEGGGQPQHF
TRBJ1-1,TRBV6-1,many,12,.,TGTGCCAGCACTGGACGGAGAAATGAAGCTTTCTTT,CASTGRRNEAFF
TRBJ2-5,TRBV19,.,16,TRBD2,TGTGCCAGTAGTATGATGCTAGCGGGGGGGCGGGAGACCCAGTACTTC,CASSMMLAGGRETQYF
TRBJ1-1,TRBV6-1,many,15,TRBD1,TGTGCCAGCAGAGAAGGGACAGGGGGCACCACTGAAGCTTTCTTT,CASREGTGGTTEAFF
TRBJ1-1,TRBV14,few,13,.,TGTGCCAGCAGCCTATCCCTTGACACTGAAGCTTACTTT,CASSLSLDTEAYF
TRBJ2-5,TRBV7-9,many,12,.,TGTGCCAGCCTCGCGGGGGCGGAGACCCAGTACTTC,CASLAGAETQYF
TRBJ2-2,TRBV6-5,few,16,.,TGTGCCAGCAGTTACTCGTGGGCTAGCGACACCGGGGAGCTGTTTTTT,CASSYSWASDTGELFF
TRBJ1-2,TRBV6-5,many,15,.,TGTGCCAGCAGTTACGAGGGGCGTAAACTCTATGGCTACACCTTC,CASSYEGRKLYGYTF
TRBJ2-7,TRBV28,many,13,.,TGTGCCAGCAGTTTAGGCAAAGTCCACGAGCAGTACTTC,CASSLGKVHEQYF
TRBJ2-7,TRBV7-9,many,14,.,TGTGCCAGCAGTGGAGGGGGCAGTGACTACGAGCAGTACTTC,CASSGGGSDYEQYF
TRBJ2-6,TRBV6-2/TRBV6-3,many,18,TRBD1,TGTGCCAGCACTCCGTGGGGGACAGCCAACTCTGGGGCCAACGCCCTGACTTTC,CASTPWGTANSGANALTF
TRBJ2-2,TRBV12-3/TRBV12-4,.,15,.,TGTGCCAGCCGAAACGGGCAGGGGTACACCGGGGAGCTGTTTTTT,CASRNGQGYTGELFF
TRBJ2-4,TRBV6-1,.,17,.,TGTGCCAGCAGTGCCGGAAGGGACAAATGGGGCAAAAACATTCAGTACTTC,CASSAGRDKWGKNIQYF
TRBJ2-4,TRBV4-2,many,16,TRBD2,TGTGCCAGCAGCCGTAGCGGGGGGGTAGCCAAAAACATTCAGTACTTC,CASSRSGGVAKNIQYF
TRBJ1-5,TRBV7-8,many,15,.,TGTGCCAGCAGCATTCGACGGGGGCTCAATCAGCCCCAGCATTTT,CASSIRRGLNQPQHF
TRBJ1-6,TRBV12-3/TRBV12-4,many,12,.,TGTGCCAGCAGGAATGATAATTCACCCCTCCACTTT,CASRNDNSPLHF
TRBJ2-5,TRBV6-1,many,13,.,TGTGCCAGCAGTGCGACTAGATTGGGGACCCAGTACTTC,CASSATRLGTQYF
TRBJ1-6,TRBV28,.,16,.,TGTGCCAGCAGTCTACTGGGGGGGGACGTTGGATCACCCCTCCACTTT,CASSLLGGDVGSPLHF
TRBJ1-1,TRBV7-9,.,14,TRBD1,TGTGCCAGCAGCCCACTGGACAGGATCACTGAAGCTTTCTTT,CASSPLDRITEAFF
TRBJ2-7,TRBV29-1,many,13,TRBD2,TGCAGCGTCCTGACTAGCGGGAGTGGCGAGCAGTACTTC,CSVLTSGSGEQYF